This entry describes one T cell receptor beta chain. Its antigen remains unidentified. This entry is derived from a study of CD8 T cells in Susac syndrome. TCR beta sequencing covered blood CD8+ and CD4+ T cells. TEMRA cells were FACS-enriched and CD8+ and CD4+ T cells negatively isolated. General observations from the study: That the number of individuals in its TCR sequencing and HLA analysis was relatively small was acknowledged by the study.

Reverse transcription used about 0.45 to 1 ug RNA and random hexamers. The method of amplification for TCR beta CDR3 was immunoSEQ multiplex PCR, covering 54 Vbeta and 13 Jbeta. TCRdb reprocessed the immunoSEQ multiplex PCR reads with MiXCR, giving one entry per CDR3 protein. The table shows under 200,000 distinct CDR3 sequences, with 90% to 95% occurring only once. The germline V and J ends were trimmed by 8 bases and 0 bases, with 14 bases remaining between them. The germline V gene encodes CDR1 MNHEY and CDR2 SVGAGI. This CDR3 is 14 amino acids long. The clonotype was recovered from a human donor in good health. The sample taken for sequencing was CD4+ T cells from PBMCs. The chain uses TRBV6-5 and TRBJ2-7; maybe TRBD1 (5 bases). The CDR3 protein is CASAVQGSSYEQYF. CDR3 DNA sequence: TGTGCCAGCGCGGTCCAGGGAAGCTCCTACGAGCAGTACTTC.